Listed here are 10 T cell receptor beta chains from one sample, sequenced in a study of CD8 T cells in Susac syndrome. Random-hexamer reverse transcription was applied to 0.5 to 1 ug RNA. MiXCR, applied by TCRdb to the immunoSEQ multiplex PCR reads, yields one record per CDR3 protein. The table lists 95,000 to 150,000 distinct CDR3 sequences, around 94% of them singletons. Sequencing was done on a sample of CD8+ T cells from PBMCs. All receptors derive from a human donor with Susac syndrome.

J is TRBJ2-7 and V is TRBV13; 7 bases map to TRBD1. After removal of 1 base from V and 4 bases from J, the junction contained 7 bases not matched to a gene. The CDR3 runs to 15 residues. CDR1 and CDR2 (germline): PRHDT, FYEKMQ (reference sequence). The CDR3 nucleotides are TGTGCCAGCAGCTTAGTAGGGGCAGGGGGATACGAGCAGTACTTC. It yields the protein CASSLVGAGGYEQYF.

V usage is TRBV25-1 and J usage is TRBJ2-3; 8 nucleotides align to TRBD1. The CDR3 spans 17 residues. V lost 4 bases, J lost 0 bases, and 9 bases stayed unmatched. Per the germline V gene, CDR1 is MGHDK and CDR2 is SYGVNS. The CDR3, as DNA: TGTGCCAGCAGTGGTCCTTCAGGGGACAGGAGCACAGATACGCAGTATTTT. Its translation is CASSGPSGDRSTDTQYF.

The chain is built from TRBV5-1 and TRBJ2-3; D not resolved. CDR1 and CDR2 (germline): SGHRS, YFSETQ. The CDR3 has 13 residues. Trimming removed 4 bases at V and 6 bases at J, with 12 bases between. The CDR3 DNA follows: TGCGCCAGCAGCAAGTTTTCTGGGGATACGCAGTATTTT. Protein product: CASSKFSGDTQYF.

The V call is TRBV12-3 or TRBV12-4, the J call TRBJ2-7; 9 bases line up with TRBD2. J gave up 4 bases and V 0 bases, and 7 bases lay outside the gene matches. The CDR3 consists of 16 residues. DNA of the CDR3: TGTGCCAGCAGTTTAGCCGGACTAGCGCTAAGGTACGAGCAGTACTTC. It encodes CASSLAGLALRYEQYF.

The genes are TRBV29-1 and TRBJ2-4; D unresolved. V lost 7 bases, J lost 0 bases, and 10 bases lay in between. Per the germline V gene, CDR1 is SQVTM and CDR2 is ANQGSEA. The CDR3 totals 13 residues. The CDR3 sequence is CSGVGLAKNIQYF. The CDR3 DNA reads TGCAGCGGGGTAGGGCTAGCCAAAAACATTCAGTACTTC.

The chain is built from TRBV13 and TRBJ2-6, with TRBD1 matching 9 bases. CDR1 and CDR2 (germline): PRHDT, FYEKMQ (reference sequence). The CDR3 is 19 residues long. The V gene end was trimmed by 5 bases and the J gene end by 1 base; junction bases not matched to a gene: 12. The CDR3: CASSLDTGTGFSGANVLTF. The CDR3 region has the DNA TGTGCCAGCAGCCTGGATACCGGGACAGGGTTTTCTGGGGCCAACGTCCTGACTTTC.

The V call is TRBV29-1, the J call TRBJ2-1, with TRBD2 as a possible D gene (5 bases). Trimming cost V 5 bases and J 8 bases, with 13 bases left between them. The CDR3 has 12 amino acids. Germline V CDR1 and CDR2: SQVTM, ANQGSEA. The CDR3 reads CSVSGPWDEQFF. The DNA of the CDR3 is TGCAGCGTTAGCGGACCCTGGGATGAGCAGTTCTTC.

The chain links TRBV13 to TRBJ1-1, with D uncertain. The CDR3 covers 12 residues. CDR1 is PRHDT and CDR2 is FYEKMQ in the germline V gene (reference sequence). V lost 0 bases, J lost 8 bases, and 7 bases lay in between. CDR3 amino acids: CASSLGPWEAFF. CDR3 DNA: TGTGCCAGCAGCTTAGGACCCTGGGAAGCTTTCTTT.

The V call is TRBV13, the J call TRBJ2-7, with no clear D. Trimming cost V 0 bases and J 2 bases, with 8 bases left between them. Germline values: CDR1 PRHDT, CDR2 FYEKMQ (reference sequence). The CDR3 sequence is 14 residues long. The CDR3 DNA is TGTGCCAGCAGCTTAGGCAGGTCTACCTACGAGCAGTACTTC. Its protein is CASSLGRSTYEQYF.

The chain employs TRBV13 and TRBJ2-3; D unresolved. The germline V gene has CDR1 PRHDT and CDR2 FYEKMQ (reference sequence). V was shortened by 1 base and J by 4 bases, with 6 bases between the two germline ends. This CDR3 region has 13 residues. The CDR3 DNA reads TGTGCCAGCAGCTTAGCACCTCCAGATACGCAGTATTTT. Translated: CASSLAPPDTQYF.